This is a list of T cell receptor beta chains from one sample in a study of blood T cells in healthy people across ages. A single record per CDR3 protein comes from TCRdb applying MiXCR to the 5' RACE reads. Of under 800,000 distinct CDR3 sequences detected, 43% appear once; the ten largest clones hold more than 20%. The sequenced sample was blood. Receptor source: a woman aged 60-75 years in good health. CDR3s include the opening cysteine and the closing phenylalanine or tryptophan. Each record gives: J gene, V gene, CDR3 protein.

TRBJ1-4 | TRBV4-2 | CASSQDPNHDRVPEKLFF
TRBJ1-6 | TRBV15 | CATSRQGANSPLHF
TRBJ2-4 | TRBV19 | CASSRLGAKNIQYF
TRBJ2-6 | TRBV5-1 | CARSLPNTSSGANVLTF
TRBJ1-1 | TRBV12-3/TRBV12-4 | CASRYRGRGVLSKNTEAFF
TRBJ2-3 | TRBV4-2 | CASSQGGGMDTQYF
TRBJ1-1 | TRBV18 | CASSSTGDTEAFF
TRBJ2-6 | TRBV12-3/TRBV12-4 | CASSSGGGTLASGANVLTF
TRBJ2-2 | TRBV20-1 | CSARDPTGVGELFF
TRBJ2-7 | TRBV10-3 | CAIRPQQGRDDEQYF
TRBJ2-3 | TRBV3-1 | CASSQDFGQGEDTQYF
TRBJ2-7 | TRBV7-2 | CASSLRADSGGSEQYF
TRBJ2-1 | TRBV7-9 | CAAQGGDPYNEQFF
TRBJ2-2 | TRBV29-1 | CSVLAGSPGELFF
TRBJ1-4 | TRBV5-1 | CASSFRGPKDEKLFF
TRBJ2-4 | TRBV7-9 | CASSLGSHSGEQYF
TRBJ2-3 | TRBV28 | CASSSSHRGQGSSTDTQYF
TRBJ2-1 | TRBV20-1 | CSATWTSGSNEQFF
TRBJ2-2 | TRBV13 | CASTGLAGGSGELFF
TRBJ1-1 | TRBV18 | CASSPGPGGGTEAFF
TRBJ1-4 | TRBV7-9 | CASSATPGEKLFF
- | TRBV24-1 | CATSDAWTEETQFF
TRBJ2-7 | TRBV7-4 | CASSSVGLPVYEQYF
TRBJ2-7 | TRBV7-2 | CASSLGGQEYEQYF
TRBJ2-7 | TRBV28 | CASRIGGASGRGEQYF
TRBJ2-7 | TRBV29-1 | CSVGVRGARYEQYF
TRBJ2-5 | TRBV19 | CASSNQGARETQYF
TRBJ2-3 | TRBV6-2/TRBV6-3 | CASSASGTPDTQYF
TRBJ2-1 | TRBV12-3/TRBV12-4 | CASSFGVYNEQFF
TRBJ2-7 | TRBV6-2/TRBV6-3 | CASSYSQVGAYEQYF
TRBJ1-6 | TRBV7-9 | CASSSRTGANSPLHF
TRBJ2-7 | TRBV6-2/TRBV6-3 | CASSSAGLADYEQYF
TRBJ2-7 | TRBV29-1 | CSATGSYEQYF
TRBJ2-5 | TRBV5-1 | CASSLGGPAQETQYF
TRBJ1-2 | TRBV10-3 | CAIRADLSGYTF
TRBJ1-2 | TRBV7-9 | CASSLGQGAVYGYTF
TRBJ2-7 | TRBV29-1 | CSALGEPPYEQYF
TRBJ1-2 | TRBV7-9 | CASSFAGNYGYTF
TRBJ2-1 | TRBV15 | CATSITHGTDNNEQFF
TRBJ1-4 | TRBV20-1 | CSARDLLGREKLFF
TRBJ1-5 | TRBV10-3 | CAISPREGNQPQHF
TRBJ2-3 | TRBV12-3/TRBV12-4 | CASSLVLGQHTDTQYF
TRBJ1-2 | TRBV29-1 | CSVEAGQGNYGYTF
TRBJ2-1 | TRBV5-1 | CASSLGPQGAYNEQFF